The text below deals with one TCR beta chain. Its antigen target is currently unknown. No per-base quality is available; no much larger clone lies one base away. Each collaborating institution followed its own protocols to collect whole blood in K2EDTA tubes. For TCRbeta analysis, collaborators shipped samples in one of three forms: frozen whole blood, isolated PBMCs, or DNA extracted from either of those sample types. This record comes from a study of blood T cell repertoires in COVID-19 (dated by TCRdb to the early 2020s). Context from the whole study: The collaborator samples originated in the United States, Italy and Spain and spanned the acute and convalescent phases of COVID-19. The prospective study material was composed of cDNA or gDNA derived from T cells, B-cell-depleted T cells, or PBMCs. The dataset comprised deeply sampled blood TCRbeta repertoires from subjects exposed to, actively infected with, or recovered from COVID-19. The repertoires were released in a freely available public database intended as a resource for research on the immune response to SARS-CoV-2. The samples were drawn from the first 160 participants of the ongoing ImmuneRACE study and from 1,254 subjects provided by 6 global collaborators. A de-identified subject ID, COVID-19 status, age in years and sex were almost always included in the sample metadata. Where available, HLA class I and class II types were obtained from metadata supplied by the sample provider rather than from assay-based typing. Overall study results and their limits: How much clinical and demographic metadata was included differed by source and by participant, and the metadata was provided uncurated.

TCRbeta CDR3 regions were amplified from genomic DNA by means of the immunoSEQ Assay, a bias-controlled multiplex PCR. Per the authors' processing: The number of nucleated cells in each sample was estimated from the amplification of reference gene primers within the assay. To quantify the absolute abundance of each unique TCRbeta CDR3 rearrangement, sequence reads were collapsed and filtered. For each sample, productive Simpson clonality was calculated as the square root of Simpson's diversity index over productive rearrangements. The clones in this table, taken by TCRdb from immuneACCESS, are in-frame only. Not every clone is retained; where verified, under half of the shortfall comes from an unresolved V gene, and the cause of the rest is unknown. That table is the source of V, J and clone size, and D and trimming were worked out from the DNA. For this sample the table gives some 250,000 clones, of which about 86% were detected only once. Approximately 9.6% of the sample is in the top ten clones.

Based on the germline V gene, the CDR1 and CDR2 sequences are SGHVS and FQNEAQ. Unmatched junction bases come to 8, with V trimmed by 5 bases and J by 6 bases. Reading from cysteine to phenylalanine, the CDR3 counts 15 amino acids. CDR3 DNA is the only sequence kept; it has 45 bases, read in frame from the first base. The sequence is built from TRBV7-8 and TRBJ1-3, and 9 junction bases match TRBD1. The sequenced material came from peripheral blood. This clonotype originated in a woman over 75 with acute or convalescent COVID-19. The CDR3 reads CASSPDRGGENTIYF. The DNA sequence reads TGTGCCAGCAGCCCGGACAGGGGAGGTGAAAACACCATATATTTT.